The 15 T cell receptor beta chains listed next were all sequenced from one sample in a study of vaccination and CD4 T cells after COVID-19 (dated 2022 in TCRdb). Their cognate antigens are unknown. The receptor library was made with PCR. The data were produced on an Illumina iSeq 100. DNA from cultured CD4+ T cells underwent TCR sequencing with the Oncomine TCR Beta short-read assay at the Johns Hopkins FTIC core. TCRdb applied fastp at Q25 and MiXCR to the public reads, then kept only in-frame beta chains. Rows are combined by CDR3 protein, so each entry shows the most common genes and DNA. This sample comprises about 10,000 distinct CDR3 sequences, around 59% of them detected only once. In total, the top ten clones hold under 12% of the sample. The treatment or condition label for this specimen denotes: approximately 10-day PBMC culture with coronavirus spike peptide pools or control peptides (ViraFEST assay).

The source material was CD4+ T cells from blood, cultured in vitro. These receptors all stem from a human donor who had recovered from COVID-19.

V is TRBV19 and J is TRBJ1-2; no clear D. V was pared by 3 bases and J by 2 bases, with 10 bases between. Germline values: CDR1 LNHDA, CDR2 SQIVND (reference sequence). This CDR3 has 14 amino acids. This CDR3 is CASSISRKNYGYTF. CDR3 sequence (DNA): TGTGCCAGTAGTATTTCCCGGAAGAACTATGGCTACACCTTC.

This clonotype was seen a few times. V usage is TRBV24-1 and J usage is TRBJ2-1; D is undetermined. Trimming pared 6 bases from V and 2 bases from J, leaving 16 bases between. This CDR3 contains 16 residues. Per the germline V gene, CDR1 is KGHDR and CDR2 is SFDVKD. The CDR3 DNA reads TGTGCCACCAGTACTTCCGCCGGAGTGGCCTACAATGAGCAGTTCTTC. Its translation is CATSTSAGVAYNEQFF.

This clonotype was seen a few times. The genes are TRBV20-1 and TRBJ2-5; D gene ambiguous. Germline assignment: CDR1 DFQATT and CDR2 SNEGSKA (reference sequence). This CDR3 is 12 amino acids long. V lost 5 bases to trimming and J lost 1 base, with 8 bases between them. The CDR3: CSAEVVQETQYF. CDR3 bases: TGCAGTGCTGAGGTAGTCCAAGAGACCCAGTACTTC.

The CDR3 bases are TGTGCCAGCAGCTTATTTGGGGGACTAGCGGACAATGAGCAGTTCTTC. As protein: CASSLFGGLADNEQFF. The chain combines TRBV7-2 with TRBJ2-1; TRBD2 agrees at 11 bases. The CDR3 loop spans 16 amino acids. V lost 2 bases, J lost 5 bases, and 5 bases stayed unmatched. Per germline, CDR1 SGHTA and CDR2 FQGNSA.

The chain is built from TRBV5-1 and TRBJ2-7; TRBD1 matches 9 bases. The V gene end was trimmed by 6 bases and the J gene end by 6 bases; junction bases not matched to a gene: 7. CDR3 length equals 13 residues. The germline CDR1 and CDR2 sequences are SGHRS and YFSETQ. The CDR3 is CASMSGQGREQYF. The CDR3 DNA reads TGCGCCAGCATGTCGGGACAGGGCCGCGAGCAGTACTTC.

The chain uses TRBV4-1 and TRBJ1-5; 9 nucleotides line up with TRBD1. Germline V gene sequence: CDR1 MGHRA, CDR2 YSYEKL. The CDR3 is made up of 17 amino acids. V shed 0 bases, J shed 2 bases, and the junction held 5 bases outside the gene matches. The CDR3 DNA reads as TGCGCCAGCAGCCAAGAGGTTAGACAGGGGGGCAATCAGCCCCAGCATTTT. Protein sequence: CASSQEVRQGGNQPQHF.

Details on this clonotype: At one boundary the junction diverges from the germline segment, which might be a read error. The rearrangement links TRBV28 to TRBJ2-7; 8 nucleotides agree with TRBD1. The V gene's germline CDR1 is MDHEN and CDR2 SYDVKM. The CDR3 covers 15 residues. The CDR3 is CASRIRPGQALPEYF. CDR3 bases: TGTGCCAGCAGGATCCGACCGGGACAGGCCCTACCGGAGTACTTT.

V and J are TRBV19 and TRBJ2-5; D remains unclear. CDR3 size: 13 residues. V was trimmed by 3 bases and J by 10 bases, leaving 15 bases between them. Germline assignment: CDR1 LNHDA and CDR2 SQIVND (reference sequence). The CDR3, as DNA: TGTGCCAGTAGTATGTTCCACCCGTTGGACCAGTACTTC. It codes for CASSMFHPLDQYF.

The chain uses TRBV6-4 and TRBJ2-5, with D perhaps TRBD2 (5 bases). V was clipped by 0 bases and J by 3 bases, with 11 bases between them. The CDR3 is 15 amino acids. CDR1 is MRHNA and CDR2 is SNTAGT in the germline V gene. CDR3 coding DNA: TGTGCCAGCAGTGACTCGTTGGTGGGAGAAGAGACCCAGTACTTC. Its protein is CASSDSLVGEETQYF.

This clonotype was observed once. This chain uses TRBV20-1 with TRBJ2-7, with TRBD2 matching 9 bases. The CDR3 consists of 15 residues. Germline-derived CDR1 and CDR2 are DFQATT and SNEGSKA (reference sequence). V trimming: 1 base; J trimming: 1 base; junction bases outside the gene matches: 5. The CDR3, as DNA: TGCAGTGCTAGAGCCCAGCGGGAGGTTTCCTACGAGCAGTACTTC. As protein: CSARAQREVSYEQYF.

The chain is built from TRBV7-9 and TRBJ2-5; the D call may be TRBD1 or TRBD2 (6 bases each). Germline V gene lookup returns CDR1 SEHNR and CDR2 FQNEAQ (reference sequence). The CDR3 loop spans 15 amino acids. Trimming left V 1 base short and J 5 bases short, with 14 bases between. The CDR3 region is CASSLGPGAGETQYF. The CDR3 nucleotides are TGTGCCAGCAGCTTAGGTCCGGGGGCGGGTGAGACCCAGTACTTC.

This clonotype occurred a few times. CDR3 in amino acids: CASSDPGQGDEQYF. The CDR3, as DNA: TGTGCCAGCAGTGACCCGGGACAGGGTGACGAGCAGTACTTC. The chain recombines TRBV6-1 with TRBJ2-7, with 9 bases that match TRBD1. This CDR3 is 14 amino acids long. The germline V gene has CDR1 MNHNS and CDR2 SASEGT. J lost 5 bases, V lost 3 bases, and 5 bases had no gene match.

The chain uses TRBV10-3 and TRBJ2-3; TRBD1 might be the D (5 bases). V shed 4 bases and J shed 5 bases, with 13 bases lying between them. This CDR3 has 14 residues. The germline gives CDR1 ENHRY, CDR2 SYGVKD. CDR3 in amino acids: CAISGMGPRDTQYF. Written as DNA, the CDR3 is TGTGCCATCAGTGGTATGGGGCCCCGAGATACGCAGTATTTT.

About this clonotype: A junction end diverges from the germline sequence, so it may reflect a read error. The chain combines TRBV12-3 or TRBV12-4 with TRBJ1-1; 8 positions match TRBD1. There are 16 residues in the CDR3. The CDR3 nucleotides are TGTGCCAGCAGTTTTGGCAGGGGGCCCCTTAACACTGGAGCTTTCTTT. Residues: CASSFGRGPLNTGAFF.

To note about this clonotype: The junction departs from the called germline gene at one end, perhaps through a read error. The rearrangement uses TRBV7-7 and TRBJ2-1; 9 bases match TRBD2. Germline V lookup: CDR1 SSHAT, CDR2 FNYEAQ (reference sequence). The CDR3 consists of 15 residues. In DNA form, the CDR3 reads TGTGCTAGCAGCTTAGGGCTAGCGGGACACAATGAGCAGTTCTTC. Protein: CASSLGLAGHNEQFF. Full variable domain (remainder filled in from reference TRBV7-7 and TRBJ2-1): GAGVSQSPRYKVTKRGQDVTLRCDPISSHATLYWYQQALGQGPEFLTYFNYEAQPDKSGLPSDRFSAERPEGSISTLTIQRTEQRDSAMYRCASSLGLAGHNEQFFGPGTRLTVL.